This entry features one TCR beta chain sequence. The antigen it binds to is not known. The input lacks base qualities; no much larger clone sits a single base away. The data are from a study of read filtering for tumor transcriptome and immune sequencing (dated by TCRdb to 2019 to 2021). Study-wide context: Of the patients in the cohort, fewer than 20 were male and around 14 were female, and their mean age was 65.9 years, with a range of about 45 to 90. By revised international staging, about 8 patients were R-ISS I, about 17 were R-ISS II and 6 or 7 were R-ISS III. After DNase treatment, whole-transcriptome libraries were prepared with the TruSeq RNA Access Library Prep Kit. TCR-region mapped reads per sample ranged from about 3.5 to 10.27 million with IR-seq versus only about 80 to 1,300 with RNA-seq. TCR repertoires obtained by targeted immune repertoire sequencing and by bulk whole-transcriptome sequencing performed on the same bone marrow samples were compared. A main aim was a read-filtering strategy for immune repertoire data, specifically whether clonotypes supported by a single read should be removed.

According to the germline V gene, CDR1 reads MDHEN and CDR2 reads SYDVKM. The CDR3 runs 13 residues from the cysteine to the phenylalanine. Left in the record is the CDR3 DNA by itself, 39 bases read in frame from the first base. V is clipped by 1 base and J by 2 bases, and the sequence between their germline boundaries is 6 bases long. General conclusions and limits of the study: The correlation between IR-seq and RNA-seq shared clonotype proportions rose when single-read clonotypes were removed. Clonotypes were captured by IR-seq at much higher depth and more reliably than by RNA-seq, and smaller IR-seq throughput was sufficient for identification of most shared clonotypes. Rather than purified T cells, the sorted CD138-negative fraction was a mixed bone marrow immune population. Single-read clonotypes made up around 82% of clonotypes but 3% to 3.5% of total reads in IR-seq, and 70% to 75% of clonotypes and 40% to 50% of reads in RNA-seq.

Starting from roughly 440 ng RNA, TCR libraries were constructed with the Immunoverse kit using molecular barcoded adaptors that cover the alpha/delta and beta/gamma chains. TCR library preparation used the same RNA that was used for transcriptome sequencing. TCR libraries were sequenced on an Illumina HiSeq 4000 with 2 x 150 cycles. The published analysis was carried out like this. Using MiXCR, which included quality filtering and error correction, TCR reads were aligned to human V, D, J and C references and then assembled into CDR3 clonotypes. The tcR package in R was used for analysis of clonotype counts and gene usage diversity. For inspection of raw mapping reads, RNA-seq reads were mapped by STAR aligner version 2.5.3a onto GRCh37 of the human genome. IR-seq fastq files were randomly downsampled with Seqtk 1.3 to test the effect of sequencing depth on detected clonotypes. TCRdb handled the public reads itself, with Q25 trimming in fastp and clone calling in MiXCR, and kept productive beta chains. A single entry per CDR3 protein holds the most common genes and DNA from its merged rows. The V and J calls were not made by the authors but by TCRdb's processing. The sample has 30,000 to 40,000 distinct CDR3 sequences on record, 11% to 15% of them singletons. Roughly 18% of the sample rests with the top ten.

Bone marrow was sampled from every patient at the time of active disease. Bone marrow mononuclear cells were isolated by Ficoll-Hypaque density gradient centrifugation. Myeloma plasma cells were removed and CD138-negative cells were collected by negative selection after labeling with CD138 magnetic microbeads on a MACS separator. Purity of the isolated cells was checked by flow cytometry on an Attune NxT using CD138 antibodies. TRIzol reagent was used to extract total RNA, which was then quantified with a NanoDrop spectrophotometer. For each patient, paired RNA-seq and IR-seq were run on the CD138-negative bone marrow sample from that patient.

Sequenced: a population of CD138-negative cells sorted from bone marrow. According to the study, the label for this sample's cell subset or site signals: bone marrow mononuclear cells depleted of CD138+ plasma/myeloma cells by negative magnetic selection. The chain employs TRBV28 and TRBJ2-7; the D gene cannot be named for sure. The sequence came from a donor aged 40 or over with multiple myeloma. Read as DNA, the sequence is TGTGCCAGCAGTTTATCCGGCCCCTACGAGCAGTACTTC. Translated, it gives CASSLSGPYEQYF.